This T cell receptor beta chain was identified during a study of T cells in Graves' hyperthyroidism and ophthalmopathy. Amplified TCR beta CDR3 regions derived from RNA transcripts. Carried out on the TCR CDR3, a first-round RT-PCR used the HTBI primer set. One entry per CDR3 protein results from TCRdb running MiXCR on the multiplex PCR reads. The sample yields about 260,000 distinct CDR3 sequences, approximately 21% seen once. Germline V lookup: CDR1 DFQATT, CDR2 SNEGSKA (reference sequence). The CDR3 totals 16 residues. V gave up 0 bases and J gave up 1 base; unmatched junction bases: 2. The sequenced sample consisted of blood. The source of this sequence is a man in his thirties or forties with Graves' ophthalmopathy. This chain connects TRBV20-1 to TRBJ2-7, with 14 bases fitting TRBD2. The CDR3 sequence: CSARDGTSGSSYEQYF. CDR3 bases: TGCAGTGCTAGAGATGGGACTAGCGGGAGTTCCTACGAGCAGTACTTC.